Listed below are T cell receptor beta chains from one sample, sequenced in a study of blood T cell repertoires in COVID-19. Method: immunoSEQ multiplex PCR; TCRdb's copy keeps in-frame clones and lacks some. The repertoire consists of over 250,000 clones, with about nine tenths occurring once and the leading ten covering around 2%. Material: peripheral blood. All receptors derive from a man aged 45-65 years with acute or convalescent COVID-19. Each CDR3 is given with its conserved first and last residue. The D gene is left open where the match is weak. Where a row states a size, it is once, few, many or the class of an expanded clone; other rows omit it.

d_gene: -; j_gene: TRBJ2-5; v_gene: TRBV18; abundance: -; CDR3aa: CASSWENQETQYF; CDR3nt: TGTGCCAGCTCCTGGGAGAACCAAGAGACCCAGTACTTC
d_gene: -; j_gene: TRBJ1-2; v_gene: TRBV15; abundance: -; CDR3aa: CATSAASLANYGYTF; CDR3nt: TGTGCCACCAGCGCTGCTTCGTTAGCTAACTATGGCTACACCTTC
d_gene: TRBD1; j_gene: TRBJ1-1; v_gene: TRBV10-2; abundance: -; CDR3aa: CASGQGSSGAFF; CDR3nt: TGCGCCAGCGGACAGGGGAGTTCTGGAGCTTTCTTT
d_gene: TRBD2; j_gene: TRBJ2-5; v_gene: TRBV7-8; abundance: -; CDR3aa: CASSRGGETQYF; CDR3nt: TGTGCCAGCAGCCGGGGGGGGGAGACCCAGTACTTC
d_gene: -; j_gene: TRBJ2-4; v_gene: TRBV3-1/TRBV3-2; abundance: -; CDR3aa: CASSQDDSWGPKNIQYF; CDR3nt: TGTGCCAGCAGCCAGGATGACAGTTGGGGTCCCAAAAACATTCAGTACTTC
d_gene: TRBD1; j_gene: TRBJ1-2; v_gene: TRBV7-8; abundance: -; CDR3aa: CASSPGDRGTYGYTF; CDR3nt: TGTGCCAGCAGCCCGGGGGACAGGGGGACCTATGGCTACACCTTC
d_gene: TRBD2; j_gene: TRBJ2-2; v_gene: TRBV7-3; abundance: many; CDR3aa: CASSLMPSGVNTGELFF; CDR3nt: TGTGCCAGCAGCTTAATGCCTAGCGGGGTGAACACCGGGGAGCTGTTTTTT
d_gene: -; j_gene: TRBJ1-1; v_gene: TRBV6-5; abundance: few; CDR3aa: CASSSVGEGTEAFF; CDR3nt: TGTGCCAGCAGTTCCGTCGGGGAGGGGACTGAAGCTTTCTTT
d_gene: -; j_gene: TRBJ1-2; v_gene: TRBV5-1; abundance: -; CDR3aa: CASSLDRTDGGYTF; CDR3nt: TGCGCCAGCAGCTTGGACCGGACTGACGGAGGCTACACCTTC
d_gene: TRBD1; j_gene: TRBJ1-2; v_gene: TRBV7-8; abundance: -; CDR3aa: CASSIGTGYGYTF; CDR3nt: TGTGCCAGCAGCATCGGGACAGGGTACGGCTACACCTTC
d_gene: TRBD2; j_gene: TRBJ2-3; v_gene: TRBV7-9; abundance: -; CDR3aa: CASTSRLAGSTDTQYF; CDR3nt: TGTGCCAGCACTTCCCGACTAGCGGGTAGCACAGATACGCAGTATTTT
d_gene: -; j_gene: TRBJ1-1; v_gene: TRBV19; abundance: -; CDR3aa: CASWRGGSGTEAFF; CDR3nt: TGTGCCAGTTGGAGGGGGGGCTCCGGCACTGAAGCTTTCTTT
d_gene: TRBD1; j_gene: TRBJ2-7; v_gene: TRBV7-8; abundance: -; CDR3aa: CASSFDSGTGGREQYF; CDR3nt: TGTGCCAGCAGCTTCGATTCCGGGACAGGGGGCCGGGAGCAGTACTTC
d_gene: -; j_gene: TRBJ2-2; v_gene: TRBV9; abundance: once; CDR3aa: CASSVAVGGTGELFF; CDR3nt: TGTGCCAGCAGCGTAGCTGTAGGGGGCACCGGGGAGCTGTTTTTT
d_gene: -; j_gene: TRBJ2-7; v_gene: TRBV24-1; abundance: -; CDR3aa: CATRAGTEQYF; CDR3nt: TGTGCCACCAGGGCGGGGACCGAGCAGTACTTC
d_gene: -; j_gene: TRBJ1-2; v_gene: TRBV14; abundance: few; CDR3aa: CASSHVDSYGYTF; CDR3nt: TGTGCCAGCAGCCATGTAGACTCCTATGGCTACACCTTC
d_gene: TRBD1; j_gene: TRBJ1-2; v_gene: TRBV3-1/TRBV3-2; abundance: -; CDR3aa: CASSLQGDYGYTF; CDR3nt: TGTGCCAGCAGCCTACAGGGGGACTATGGCTACACCTTC
d_gene: -; j_gene: TRBJ1-1; v_gene: TRBV5-6; abundance: -; CDR3aa: CASSLSLWNTEAFF; CDR3nt: TGTGCCAGCAGCTTATCTTTATGGAACACTGAAGCTTTCTTT
d_gene: TRBD1; j_gene: TRBJ2-1; v_gene: TRBV11-2; abundance: -; CDR3aa: CASSSLQGSSYNEQFF; CDR3nt: TGTGCCAGCAGCTCATTACAGGGGAGCTCCTACAATGAGCAGTTCTTC
d_gene: -; j_gene: TRBJ2-3; v_gene: TRBV6-5; abundance: -; CDR3aa: CASSSGGTQYF; CDR3nt: TGTGCCAGCAGTTCCGGGGGTACGCAGTATTTT
d_gene: -; j_gene: TRBJ2-5; v_gene: TRBV7-3; abundance: few; CDR3aa: CASSLTAGRETQYF; CDR3nt: TGTGCCAGCAGCTTAACGGCAGGGCGGGAGACCCAGTACTTC
d_gene: -; j_gene: TRBJ2-2; v_gene: TRBV9; abundance: -; CDR3aa: CASSVGSRQITGELFF; CDR3nt: TGTGCCAGCAGCGTAGGATCCAGACAGATCACCGGGGAGCTGTTTTTT
d_gene: -; j_gene: TRBJ1-2; v_gene: TRBV25-1; abundance: -; CDR3aa: CASSVQGARTGYGYTF; CDR3nt: TGTGCCAGCAGTGTCCAAGGGGCCCGTACGGGCTATGGCTACACCTTC
d_gene: TRBD2; j_gene: TRBJ2-5; v_gene: TRBV9; abundance: -; CDR3aa: CASSPRLAGFQETQYF; CDR3nt: TGTGCCAGCAGCCCCCGACTAGCGGGGTTTCAAGAGACCCAGTACTTC
d_gene: TRBD2; j_gene: TRBJ2-7; v_gene: TRBV7-7; abundance: -; CDR3aa: CASSLARGVDSYEQYF; CDR3nt: TGTGCTAGCAGCTTAGCGCGGGGGGTGGACTCCTACGAGCAGTACTTC
d_gene: TRBD1; j_gene: TRBJ1-5; v_gene: TRBV10-1; abundance: -; CDR3aa: CASRDRVQPQHF; CDR3nt: TGCGCCAGCAGGGACAGGGTTCAGCCCCAGCATTTT
d_gene: -; j_gene: TRBJ1-2; v_gene: TRBV5-1; abundance: -; CDR3aa: CASSLGDSANYGYTF; CDR3nt: TGCGCCAGCAGCTTAGGGGATTCTGCTAACTATGGCTACACCTTC
d_gene: -; j_gene: TRBJ1-6; v_gene: TRBV6-6; abundance: -; CDR3aa: CASSYLGAVRSLHF; CDR3nt: TGTGCCAGCAGTTACTTGGGGGCCGTCCGGTCCCTCCACTTT
d_gene: TRBD2; j_gene: TRBJ2-5; v_gene: TRBV5-4; abundance: -; CDR3aa: CASSPSGAGGETQYF; CDR3nt: TGTGCCAGCAGCCCTAGCGGGGCGGGGGGGGAGACCCAGTACTTC
d_gene: -; j_gene: TRBJ1-1; v_gene: TRBV18; abundance: few; CDR3aa: CASSPSRVMNTEAFF; CDR3nt: TGTGCCAGCTCACCGTCTCGGGTTATGAACACTGAAGCTTTCTTT
d_gene: -; j_gene: TRBJ2-5; v_gene: TRBV25-1; abundance: -; CDR3aa: CASSDSRPRQETQYF; CDR3nt: TGTGCCAGCAGTGATTCCCGACCGCGGCAAGAGACCCAGTACTTC
d_gene: -; j_gene: TRBJ2-7; v_gene: TRBV4-1; abundance: -; CDR3aa: CASSQGEGDYEQYF; CDR3nt: TGCGCCAGCAGCCAGGGGGAGGGGGACTACGAGCAGTACTTC
d_gene: -; j_gene: TRBJ2-7; v_gene: TRBV12-3/TRBV12-4; abundance: -; CDR3aa: CASSPYQGEQYF; CDR3nt: TGTGCCAGCAGTCCCTATCAGGGTGAGCAGTACTTC
d_gene: -; j_gene: TRBJ1-5; v_gene: TRBV21-1; abundance: -; CDR3aa: CASSKDRDTNQPQHF; CDR3nt: TGTGCCAGCAGCAAAGACCGGGACACCAATCAGCCCCAGCATTTT
d_gene: TRBD2; j_gene: TRBJ2-1; v_gene: TRBV6-5; abundance: -; CDR3aa: CASSLLAGGPDEQFF; CDR3nt: TGTGCCAGCAGTCTACTAGCGGGGGGGCCCGATGAGCAGTTCTTC
d_gene: TRBD1; j_gene: TRBJ1-6; v_gene: TRBV18; abundance: -; CDR3aa: CASSPPGQSSYNSPLHF; CDR3nt: TGTGCCAGCTCACCCCCGGGACAGAGCTCCTATAATTCACCCCTCCACTTT
d_gene: TRBD1; j_gene: TRBJ1-6; v_gene: TRBV7-2; abundance: -; CDR3aa: CASSYRGNSPLHF; CDR3nt: TGTGCCAGCAGCTACAGGGGAAATTCACCCCTCCACTTT
d_gene: TRBD2; j_gene: TRBJ2-1; v_gene: TRBV7-3; abundance: -; CDR3aa: CASSRERGTGNEQFF; CDR3nt: TGTGCCAGCAGCAGAGAGCGGGGGACCGGCAATGAGCAGTTCTTC
d_gene: TRBD2; j_gene: TRBJ2-3; v_gene: TRBV9; abundance: -; CDR3aa: CASSPIRRASGGTSTDTQYF; CDR3nt: TGTGCCAGCAGCCCCATCCGGAGGGCTAGCGGGGGGACTAGCACAGATACGCAGTATTTT
d_gene: -; j_gene: TRBJ2-7; v_gene: TRBV18; abundance: -; CDR3aa: CASSPLGAGAVPYEQYF; CDR3nt: TGTGCCAGCTCACCGTTGGGGGCCGGGGCCGTGCCCTACGAGCAGTACTTC
d_gene: TRBD1; j_gene: TRBJ1-6; v_gene: TRBV11-3; abundance: -; CDR3aa: CASSKTGGGSPLHF; CDR3nt: TGTGCCAGCAGCAAAACAGGGGGCGGTTCACCCCTCCACTTT
d_gene: -; j_gene: TRBJ1-5; v_gene: TRBV12-3/TRBV12-4; abundance: -; CDR3aa: CASSWAGGQPQHF; CDR3nt: TGTGCCAGCAGTTGGGCGGGGGGACAGCCCCAGCATTTT
d_gene: -; j_gene: TRBJ1-5; v_gene: TRBV7-2; abundance: -; CDR3aa: CASSLQGGPQHF; CDR3nt: TGTGCCAGCAGCTTACAGGGTGGGCCCCAGCATTTT
d_gene: -; j_gene: TRBJ1-2; v_gene: TRBV5-6; abundance: -; CDR3aa: CASSPGGYGYTF; CDR3nt: TGTGCCAGCAGCCCCGGGGGTTATGGCTACACCTTC
d_gene: TRBD2; j_gene: TRBJ2-1; v_gene: TRBV5-1; abundance: -; CDR3aa: CASSATGGAEQFF; CDR3nt: TGCGCCAGCAGCGCCACGGGGGGGGCTGAGCAGTTCTTC
d_gene: TRBD2; j_gene: TRBJ2-2; v_gene: TRBV9; abundance: -; CDR3aa: CASSVEKSGGDTGELFF; CDR3nt: TGTGCCAGCAGCGTAGAAAAGTCGGGGGGAGACACCGGGGAGCTGTTTTTT